This is a list of T cell receptor beta chains from one sample in a study of blood T cells in healthy people across ages. In TCRdb, the 5' RACE reads were re-called with MiXCR into one record per CDR3 protein. This repertoire shows around 970,000 distinct CDR3 sequences, roughly half found once; its top ten account for about a fifth. Sequences were obtained from blood. Source of these receptors: a woman aged 60-75 years in good health. Each CDR3 is given with its conserved first and last residue. The D gene is left open where the match is weak. Size is stated for part of the rows, as once, few or many counts, or as a class when the clone is expanded.

CDR3: CSVEMASGSVQYF; DNA: TGCAGCGTTGAGATGGCTAGCGGGAGTGTGCAGTACTTC; J: TRBJ2-5; D: TRBD2; size: -; length: 13; V: TRBV29-1
CDR3: CASSQGSDNEQFF; DNA: TGTGCCAGCAGCCAAGGCTCAGACAATGAGCAGTTCTTC; J: TRBJ2-1; D: -; size: -; length: 13; V: TRBV4-2
CDR3: CASSNKLTGTGPPNEQFF; DNA: TGTGCCAGCAGCAATAAGTTAACCGGGACAGGCCCCCCCAATGAGCAGTTCTTC; J: TRBJ2-1; D: TRBD1; size: -; length: 18; V: TRBV27
CDR3: CSVEGSSYNEQFF; DNA: TGCAGCGTTGAGGGTAGCTCCTACAATGAGCAGTTCTTC; J: TRBJ2-1; D: -; size: once; length: 13; V: TRBV29-1
CDR3: CASRQGGESSYDEQFF; DNA: TGTGCCAGCCGGCAAGGAGGGGAGAGCTCCTACGATGAGCAGTTCTTC; J: TRBJ2-1; D: -; size: -; length: 16; V: TRBV28
CDR3: CASSIQNLGYGYTF; DNA: TGTGCCAGCAGTATCCAGAACCTAGGTTATGGCTACACCTTC; J: TRBJ1-2; D: -; size: -; length: 14; V: TRBV12-3/TRBV12-4
CDR3: CASSHQGSNTEAFF; DNA: TGCGCCAGCAGCCACCAGGGATCGAACACTGAAGCTTTCTTT; J: TRBJ1-1; D: -; size: -; length: 14; V: TRBV4-1
CDR3: CASSLWNLAGGADTQYF; DNA: TGTGCCAGCAGTTTATGGAACCTAGCGGGCGGTGCAGATACGCAGTATTTT; J: TRBJ2-3; D: TRBD2; size: few; length: 17; V: TRBV28
CDR3: CSARRCREGSYEQYF; DNA: TGCAGTGCCCGGCGGTGCCGGGAGGGTTCCTACGAGCAGTACTTC; J: TRBJ2-7; D: TRBD2; size: -; length: 15; V: TRBV20-1
CDR3: CASSLWGAGETQYF; DNA: TGTGCCAGCAGTTTATGGGGAGCGGGGGAGACCCAGTACTTC; J: TRBJ2-5; D: TRBD2; size: -; length: 14; V: TRBV27
CDR3: CASSYGRQGYGYTF; DNA: TGTGCCAGCAGCTACGGACGACAGGGCTATGGCTACACCTTC; J: TRBJ1-2; D: TRBD1; size: -; length: 14; V: TRBV5-6
CDR3: CASSGTGSEQYF; DNA: TGTGCCAGCAGTGGTACAGGGTCCGAGCAGTACTTC; J: TRBJ2-7; D: -; size: -; length: 12; V: TRBV9
CDR3: CASSLGRGGHEQFF; DNA: TGCGCCAGCAGCTTGGGTAGGGGCGGGCATGAGCAGTTCTTC; J: TRBJ2-1; D: -; size: -; length: 14; V: TRBV5-1
CDR3: CASSESENTQYF; DNA: TGTGCCAGCAGTGAATCGGAGAATACGCAGTATTTT; J: TRBJ2-3; D: -; size: -; length: 12; V: TRBV2
CDR3: CATSEANYNEQFF; DNA: TGTGCCACCAGTGAGGCCAACTACAATGAGCAGTTCTTC; J: TRBJ2-1; D: -; size: -; length: 13; V: TRBV24-1
CDR3: CASSDSSGSQPQHF; DNA: TGCGCCAGCAGCGACAGCTCCGGCAGTCAGCCCCAGCATTTT; J: TRBJ1-5; D: -; size: -; length: 14; V: TRBV4-1
CDR3: CASKRTRVYAGVETQYF; DNA: TGTGCCAGCAAGAGGACTAGAGTATACGCAGGAGTAGAGACCCAGTACTTC; J: TRBJ2-5; D: TRBD2; size: -; length: 17; V: TRBV2
CDR3: CASSLEGRSTYNEQFF; DNA: TGTGCCAGCAGCTTAGAGGGCAGGTCTACCTACAATGAGCAGTTCTTC; J: TRBJ2-1; D: -; size: few; length: 16; V: TRBV7-6
CDR3: CASSLDPTGQTDTQYF; DNA: TGCGCCAGCAGCTTGGACCCTACCGGACAGACAGATACGCAGTATTTT; J: TRBJ2-3; D: -; size: -; length: 16; V: TRBV5-1
CDR3: CASSLEAVSTDTQYF; DNA: TGCGCCAGCAGCTTGGAAGCGGTTAGCACAGATACGCAGTATTTT; J: TRBJ2-3; D: -; size: few; length: 15; V: TRBV5-1
CDR3: CSAERALGETQYF; DNA: TGCAGTGCTGAAAGGGCCCTCGGAGAGACCCAGTACTTC; J: TRBJ2-5; D: -; size: -; length: 13; V: TRBV20-1
CDR3: CSVSTGGMNTQYF; DNA: TGCAGCGTTTCGACAGGGGGTATGAATACGCAGTATTTT; J: TRBJ2-3; D: TRBD1; size: -; length: 13; V: TRBV29-1
CDR3: CASSPQVSGTTDTQYF; DNA: TGCGCCAGCAGCCCCCAAGTTAGCGGGACAACAGATACGCAGTATTTT; J: TRBJ2-3; D: TRBD2; size: -; length: 16; V: TRBV4-3
CDR3: CSAREPPGLAGGEQYF; DNA: TGCAGTGCTAGAGAACCGCCGGGACTAGCGGGAGGCGAGCAGTACTTC; J: TRBJ2-7; D: TRBD2; size: few; length: 16; V: TRBV20-1
CDR3: CASSLALLALSSYEQYF; DNA: TGTGCCAGCAGCTTAGCTCTCTTAGCTTTGAGCTCCTACGAGCAGTACTTC; J: TRBJ2-7; D: -; size: -; length: 17; V: TRBV7-2
CDR3: CASSPRREGEYEQYF; DNA: TGTGCCAGCAGCCCCCGAAGGGAAGGTGAATACGAGCAGTACTTC; J: TRBJ2-7; D: -; size: -; length: 15; V: TRBV13
CDR3: CASSSDRGSRNEQYF; DNA: TGTGCCAGCAGCTCTGACAGGGGGTCGAGGAATGAGCAGTACTTC; J: TRBJ2-7; D: TRBD1; size: -; length: 15; V: TRBV11-3
CDR3: CASGPRSAREVKEQYF; DNA: TGTGCCAGCGGCCCCCGATCTGCGCGGGAGGTAAAAGAGCAGTACTTC; J: TRBJ2-5; D: TRBD2; size: -; length: 16; V: TRBV7-2
CDR3: CSADTGVSPLHF; DNA: TGCAGTGCAGACACAGGGGTTTCACCCCTCCACTTT; J: TRBJ1-6; D: TRBD1; size: few; length: 12; V: TRBV20-1
CDR3: CASSLDIGPYEQYF; DNA: TGTGCCAGCAGCTTAGACATTGGCCCCTACGAGCAGTACTTC; J: TRBJ2-7; D: -; size: -; length: 14; V: TRBV7-2
CDR3: CASSRLVGVQGPMKQYF; DNA: TGTGCCAGCAGCAGACTAGTGGGAGTCCAAGGCCCCATGAAGCAGTACTTC; J: TRBJ2-4; D: -; size: -; length: 17; V: TRBV2
CDR3: CSVEDEWGDANTEAFF; DNA: TGCAGCGTTGAAGATGAATGGGGGGATGCGAACACTGAAGCTTTCTTT; J: TRBJ1-1; D: -; size: -; length: 16; V: TRBV29-1
CDR3: CASSVRGGYTYEQYF; DNA: TGTGCCAGCAGCGTACGGGGGGGATACACCTACGAGCAGTACTTC; J: TRBJ2-7; D: TRBD2; size: -; length: 15; V: TRBV9
CDR3: CASSFLVGAEQFF; DNA: TGTGCCAGCAGTTTCCTGGTAGGGGCTGAGCAGTTCTTC; J: TRBJ2-1; D: -; size: -; length: 13; V: TRBV12-3/TRBV12-4
CDR3: CASSQAIIRGATEAFF; DNA: TGCGCCAGCAGCCAAGCCATCATACGGGGGGCTACTGAAGCTTTCTTT; J: TRBJ1-1; D: -; size: -; length: 16; V: TRBV4-1
CDR3: CASRILAGGTEQYF; DNA: TGTGCCAGCAGGATACTAGCGGGAGGAACTGAGCAGTACTTC; J: TRBJ2-5; D: TRBD2; size: -; length: 14; V: TRBV11-2
CDR3: CASRVNTNYGYTF; DNA: TGTGCCAGCAGAGTTAACACCAACTATGGCTACACCTTC; J: TRBJ1-2; D: -; size: -; length: 13; V: TRBV6-6
CDR3: CATSREGPTNYGYTF; DNA: TGTGCCACCAGCAGAGAGGGGCCAACTAACTATGGCTACACCTTC; J: TRBJ1-2; D: -; size: -; length: 15; V: TRBV15
CDR3: CASSQDWSSYEQYF; DNA: TGCGCCAGCAGCCAGGACTGGAGTTCCTACGAGCAGTACTTC; J: TRBJ2-7; D: -; size: -; length: 14; V: TRBV4-3
CDR3: CASSLSSGRPDTQYF; DNA: TGTGCCAGCAGCTTATCTAGCGGGAGACCAGATACGCAGTATTTT; J: TRBJ2-3; D: TRBD2; size: -; length: 15; V: TRBV5-4
CDR3: CASSLLVVPPDTQYF; DNA: TGTGCCAGCAGTTTATTGGTGGTTCCCCCAGATACGCAGTATTTT; J: TRBJ2-3; D: -; size: -; length: 15; V: TRBV12-3/TRBV12-4
CDR3: CASSPRGQGDQPQHF; DNA: TGTGCCAGCAGCCCCAGAGGACAGGGGGATCAGCCCCAGCATTTT; J: TRBJ1-5; D: TRBD1; size: -; length: 15; V: TRBV5-5
CDR3: CASSQTGTSSYEQYF; DNA: TGTGCCAGCAGTCAAACCGGGACGAGCTCCTACGAGCAGTACTTC; J: TRBJ2-7; D: -; size: -; length: 15; V: TRBV7-2
CDR3: CSVWKRPTDTQYF; DNA: TGCAGCGTTTGGAAACGGCCCACAGATACGCAGTATTTT; J: TRBJ2-3; D: -; size: few; length: 13; V: TRBV29-1
CDR3: CASSLATSGPYEQYF; DNA: TGTGCCAGCAGCTTGGCGACTAGCGGACCCTACGAGCAGTACTTC; J: TRBJ2-7; D: TRBD2; size: -; length: 15; V: TRBV7-2
CDR3: CSVRVGGADTQYF; DNA: TGCAGCGTTAGAGTGGGGGGGGCGGATACGCAGTATTTT; J: TRBJ2-3; D: -; size: few; length: 13; V: TRBV29-1
CDR3: CAAVSNYGYTF; DNA: TGCGCCGCGGTGTCTAACTATGGCTACACCTTC; J: TRBJ1-2; D: -; size: -; length: 11; V: TRBV20-1
CDR3: CASSLGVSDQPQHF; DNA: TGTGCCAGCAGCTTGGGGGTTTCCGATCAGCCCCAGCATTTT; J: TRBJ1-5; D: -; size: -; length: 14; V: TRBV7-8
CDR3: CASSYEFTYEQYF; DNA: TGTGCCAGCAGTTACGAGTTTACCTACGAGCAGTACTTC; J: TRBJ2-7; D: -; size: -; length: 13; V: TRBV12-3/TRBV12-4
CDR3: CSSRHRLNTEAFF; DNA: TGCAGCTCCAGACACCGACTGAACACTGAAGCTTTCTTT; J: TRBJ1-1; D: -; size: -; length: 13; V: TRBV29-1
CDR3: CASSERQANSPLHF; DNA: TGTGCCAGCAGTGAGAGGCAGGCTAATTCACCCCTCCACTTT; J: TRBJ1-6; D: -; size: -; length: 14; V: TRBV25-1
CDR3: CASSLYDTNTGELFF; DNA: TGTGCCAGCAGCCTTTACGATACGAACACCGGGGAGCTGTTTTTT; J: TRBJ2-2; D: -; size: -; length: 15; V: TRBV3-1
CDR3: CSATGRGADSYEQYF; DNA: TGCAGTGCTACCGGGCGGGGGGCTGACTCCTACGAGCAGTACTTC; J: TRBJ2-7; D: TRBD2; size: once; length: 15; V: TRBV20-1
CDR3: CASSFPAQGRNEQFF; DNA: TGTGCCAGCAGTTTTCCCGCACAGGGGAGGAATGAGCAGTTCTTC; J: TRBJ2-1; D: -; size: -; length: 15; V: TRBV27
CDR3: CASSFSRLAGDQETQYF; DNA: TGTGCCAGCAGTTTTTCTCGACTAGCGGGAGACCAAGAGACCCAGTACTTC; J: TRBJ2-5; D: TRBD2; size: -; length: 17; V: TRBV28